The rows below give T cell receptor beta chains drawn from one sample of a study of T cell responses to AZD1222 COVID-19 vaccine. Method: immunoSEQ multiplex PCR; TCRdb's copy keeps in-frame clones and lacks some. Counted here are under 150,000 clones, around 93% occurring once; the ten biggest clones make up around 4.7%. The source material was peripheral blood, sampled on day 0 of AZD1222 vaccination. Receptors were obtained from an adult in good health. Both conserved end residues are part of each CDR3. The D gene is left open where the match is weak. Rows give clone size only sometimes, using once, few, many, or a class for an expanded clone.

v_gene: TRBV6-5; j_gene: TRBJ2-1; abundance: once; d_gene: .; CDR3nt: TGTGCCAGCAGTTTTGGGCCGCGAGGTGAGCAGTTCTTC; CDR3aa: CASSFGPRGEQFF
v_gene: TRBV4-3; j_gene: TRBJ2-2; abundance: .; d_gene: .; CDR3nt: TGCGCCAGCAGCCAAGTCCCCGGGCCCGGTCCCGGGGAGCTGTTTTTT; CDR3aa: CASSQVPGPGPGELFF
v_gene: TRBV4-3; j_gene: TRBJ1-2; abundance: once; d_gene: .; CDR3nt: TGCGCCAGCAGCCAAGAAGGGGGGGCAAACTATGGCTACACCTTC; CDR3aa: CASSQEGGANYGYTF
v_gene: TRBV7-9; j_gene: TRBJ1-4; abundance: .; d_gene: .; CDR3nt: TGTGCCAGCAGCTTAGCGCTAGGGGCTGAAAAACTGTTTTTT; CDR3aa: CASSLALGAEKLFF
v_gene: TRBV7-8; j_gene: TRBJ2-2; abundance: .; d_gene: .; CDR3nt: TGTGCCAGCAGCTCCAGGGGTAAAGACACCGGGGAGCTGTTTTTT; CDR3aa: CASSSRGKDTGELFF
v_gene: TRBV24-1; j_gene: TRBJ2-2; abundance: .; d_gene: .; CDR3nt: TGTGCCACCAGGGCGGCGAACACCGGGGAGCTGTTTTTT; CDR3aa: CATRAANTGELFF
v_gene: TRBV19; j_gene: TRBJ2-7; abundance: .; d_gene: .; CDR3nt: TGTGCCGTGGGATTGGGCAGGGGATCCTACGAGCAGTACTTC; CDR3aa: CAVGLGRGSYEQYF
v_gene: TRBV3-1/TRBV3-2; j_gene: TRBJ2-1; abundance: .; d_gene: .; CDR3nt: TGTGCCAGCAGCGCTCAAAGTCGAGTTTTAGGTATTGAGCAGTTCTTC; CDR3aa: CASSAQSRVLGIEQFF
v_gene: TRBV4-3; j_gene: TRBJ1-4; abundance: .; d_gene: .; CDR3nt: TGCGCCAGCAGCCACACCGGCGGTAATGAAAAACTGTTTTTT; CDR3aa: CASSHTGGNEKLFF
v_gene: TRBV14; j_gene: TRBJ1-2; abundance: .; d_gene: .; CDR3nt: TGTGCCAGCAGCTCCGCCGGGCCCCCAAATTTCTATGGCTACACCTTC; CDR3aa: CASSSAGPPNFYGYTF
v_gene: TRBV6-6; j_gene: TRBJ1-5; abundance: once; d_gene: TRBD1; CDR3nt: TGTGCCAGCAGGACGACAGGGCCTAATCAGCCCCAGCATTTT; CDR3aa: CASRTTGPNQPQHF
v_gene: TRBV7-2; j_gene: TRBJ2-5; abundance: .; d_gene: .; CDR3nt: TGTGCCAGCAGCCAGGCCGGGCAAGAGACCCAGTACTTC; CDR3aa: CASSQAGQETQYF
v_gene: TRBV10-3; j_gene: TRBJ2-1; abundance: .; d_gene: TRBD2; CDR3nt: TGTGCCATCAGTGCCTCCGTAGCGGGGAGGGATGATGAGCAGTTCTTC; CDR3aa: CAISASVAGRDDEQFF
v_gene: TRBV7-2; j_gene: TRBJ2-3; abundance: .; d_gene: TRBD2; CDR3nt: TGTGCCAGCAGCCCCGGGACTACGGATACAGATACGCAGTATTTT; CDR3aa: CASSPGTTDTDTQYF
v_gene: TRBV6-2/TRBV6-3; j_gene: TRBJ2-7; abundance: .; d_gene: .; CDR3nt: TGTGCCAGCAGTCCCGGGACCTACGAGCAGTACTTC; CDR3aa: CASSPGTYEQYF
v_gene: TRBV12-3/TRBV12-4; j_gene: TRBJ1-2; abundance: .; d_gene: .; CDR3nt: TGTGCCAGCAAACGAACAGACTATGGCTACACCTTC; CDR3aa: CASKRTDYGYTF
v_gene: TRBV11-2; j_gene: TRBJ2-7; abundance: .; d_gene: TRBD2; CDR3nt: TGTGCCAGCAGCTTAAGACTAGCGGGTCTTACCCACGAGCAGTACTTC; CDR3aa: CASSLRLAGLTHEQYF
v_gene: TRBV3-1/TRBV3-2; j_gene: TRBJ1-3; abundance: .; d_gene: .; CDR3nt: TGTGCCAGCAGCCAAGGCTCTGGAAACACCATATATTTT; CDR3aa: CASSQGSGNTIYF
v_gene: TRBV10-3; j_gene: TRBJ1-5; abundance: .; d_gene: .; CDR3nt: TGTGCCATCAGCGACGGGAATCAGCCCCAGCATTTT; CDR3aa: CAISDGNQPQHF
v_gene: TRBV7-9; j_gene: TRBJ2-2; abundance: .; d_gene: TRBD2; CDR3nt: TGTGCCAGCAGCTCCCCGACTAGCGGGAGGGCCCGCACCGGGGAGCTGTTTTTT; CDR3aa: CASSSPTSGRARTGELFF
v_gene: TRBV5-8; j_gene: TRBJ1-2; abundance: once; d_gene: .; CDR3nt: TGTGCCAGCAGTCTAGAAGATGGCTACACCTTC; CDR3aa: CASSLEDGYTF
v_gene: TRBV2; j_gene: TRBJ2-7; abundance: .; d_gene: .; CDR3nt: TGTGCCAGCAGGGGGGTCGCCTACGAGCAGTACTTC; CDR3aa: CASRGVAYEQYF
v_gene: TRBV23-1; j_gene: TRBJ1-2; abundance: .; d_gene: TRBD1; CDR3nt: TGCGCCAGCAGTCTTGGGATTAGATCGGACAGGGGACCCTTCGGCTATGGCTACACCTTC; CDR3aa: CASSLGIRSDRGPFGYGYTF
v_gene: TRBV6-1; j_gene: TRBJ1-6; abundance: .; d_gene: .; CDR3nt: TGTGCCAGCAGTGATGAAGGGACCTATAATTCACCCCTCCACTTT; CDR3aa: CASSDEGTYNSPLHF
v_gene: TRBV9; j_gene: TRBJ2-3; abundance: once; d_gene: .; CDR3nt: TGTGCCAGCAGCCCGGTGGGAGAAAGCACAGATACGCAGTATTTT; CDR3aa: CASSPVGESTDTQYF
v_gene: TRBV3-1/TRBV3-2; j_gene: TRBJ2-7; abundance: .; d_gene: TRBD2; CDR3nt: TGTGCCAGCAGCCCCTCTAGCGGGAGAGGCCACGAGCAGTACTTC; CDR3aa: CASSPSSGRGHEQYF
v_gene: TRBV27; j_gene: TRBJ1-2; abundance: .; d_gene: .; CDR3nt: TGTGCCAGCAGTTTATACAAAGGCTCTGGCTACACCTTC; CDR3aa: CASSLYKGSGYTF
v_gene: TRBV4-2; j_gene: TRBJ2-5; abundance: .; d_gene: TRBD2; CDR3nt: TGTGCCAGCAGCCAACGGGAGCAAGCGGGGGGGCCGGAGACCCAGTACTTC; CDR3aa: CASSQREQAGGPETQYF
v_gene: TRBV3-1/TRBV3-2; j_gene: TRBJ2-7; abundance: .; d_gene: TRBD1; CDR3nt: TGTGCCAGCAGCCAAGAGGGGACAGGGACCTACGAGCAGTACTTC; CDR3aa: CASSQEGTGTYEQYF
v_gene: TRBV27; j_gene: TRBJ1-1; abundance: .; d_gene: .; CDR3nt: TGTGCCAGCAGTTCGGCAGCAGGGGCTAACACTGAAGCTTTCTTT; CDR3aa: CASSSAAGANTEAFF
v_gene: TRBV2; j_gene: TRBJ1-5; abundance: .; d_gene: .; CDR3nt: TGTGCCAGCAGGAGGGATAGGGGCAATCAGCCCCAGCATTTT; CDR3aa: CASRRDRGNQPQHF
v_gene: TRBV3-1/TRBV3-2; j_gene: TRBJ1-4; abundance: .; d_gene: .; CDR3nt: TGTGCCAGCAGCCAAGGCGGCGGGGATGAAAAACTGTTTTTT; CDR3aa: CASSQGGGDEKLFF
v_gene: TRBV6-2/TRBV6-3; j_gene: TRBJ1-2; abundance: once; d_gene: TRBD1; CDR3nt: TGTGCCAGCAGTTACTCGGGGACAGAAGGCTACACCTTC; CDR3aa: CASSYSGTEGYTF
v_gene: TRBV3-1/TRBV3-2; j_gene: TRBJ1-5; abundance: .; d_gene: .; CDR3nt: TGTGCCAGCAGCCCCAGTCGGGGTAATCAGCCCCAGCATTTT; CDR3aa: CASSPSRGNQPQHF
v_gene: TRBV19; j_gene: TRBJ1-5; abundance: few; d_gene: .; CDR3nt: TGTGCCAGTAGTCCGCTCAATCAGCCCCAGCATTTT; CDR3aa: CASSPLNQPQHF
v_gene: TRBV3-1/TRBV3-2; j_gene: TRBJ2-3; abundance: .; d_gene: .; CDR3nt: TGTGCCAGCAGATCGGGACACTGGGTGGATACGCAGTATTTT; CDR3aa: CASRSGHWVDTQYF
v_gene: TRBV6-2/TRBV6-3; j_gene: TRBJ1-1; abundance: .; d_gene: .; CDR3nt: TGTGCCAGCAGTTACTCGATATATGGGGAAGTCACTGAAGCTTTCTTT; CDR3aa: CASSYSIYGEVTEAFF
v_gene: TRBV6-5; j_gene: TRBJ2-1; abundance: .; d_gene: .; CDR3nt: TGTGCCAGCAGCAGTAGCGGTGAGCAGTTCTTC; CDR3aa: CASSSSGEQFF
v_gene: TRBV7-3; j_gene: TRBJ2-7; abundance: .; d_gene: TRBD2; CDR3nt: TGTGCCAGCAGCCCTAAGGGACTAGCTTACGAGCAGTACTTC; CDR3aa: CASSPKGLAYEQYF
v_gene: TRBV7-8; j_gene: TRBJ2-5; abundance: .; d_gene: .; CDR3nt: TGTGCCAGCAGCTTAGGGCGGCAAGAGACCCAGTACTTC; CDR3aa: CASSLGRQETQYF
v_gene: TRBV5-1; j_gene: TRBJ1-1; abundance: .; d_gene: .; CDR3nt: TGCGCCAGCAGCTTGGCCCCAGTGAACACTGAAGCTTTCTTT; CDR3aa: CASSLAPVNTEAFF
v_gene: TRBV4-3; j_gene: TRBJ2-5; abundance: .; d_gene: .; CDR3nt: TGCGCCAGCAGCCAAGTTGTGGGGGGAGCCGGGGAGACCCAGTACTTC; CDR3aa: CASSQVVGGAGETQYF
v_gene: TRBV2; j_gene: TRBJ1-1; abundance: .; d_gene: .; CDR3nt: TGTGCCAGCAGTGGACAGGACGGCACTGAAGCTTTCTTT; CDR3aa: CASSGQDGTEAFF
v_gene: TRBV4-3; j_gene: TRBJ1-1; abundance: .; d_gene: .; CDR3nt: TGCGCCAGCAGCCAAGAAACGGGCAGCTTGAACACTGAAGCTTTCTTT; CDR3aa: CASSQETGSLNTEAFF
v_gene: TRBV18; j_gene: TRBJ2-2; abundance: .; d_gene: .; CDR3nt: TGTGCCAGCTCGTCGCAAGGGGGGCACACCGGGGAGCTGTTTTTT; CDR3aa: CASSSQGGHTGELFF
v_gene: TRBV7-3; j_gene: TRBJ2-1; abundance: .; d_gene: .; CDR3nt: TGTGCCAGCAGCAAACAGGGTATGGGCAATGAGCAGTTCTTC; CDR3aa: CASSKQGMGNEQFF
v_gene: TRBV6-5; j_gene: TRBJ1-1; abundance: .; d_gene: .; CDR3nt: TGCGCTGTGGGGGTACAAGGGAACACTGAAGCTTTCTTT; CDR3aa: CAVGVQGNTEAFF